This T cell receptor beta chain was recovered during a study of T cell changes during pregnancy in multiple sclerosis. Sequencing used immunoSEQ multiplex PCR; TCRdb keeps in-frame clones, though not all of them. The table has around 130,000 clones, about 94% seen once. The CDR3 contains 15 residues. Germline V gene lookup returns CDR1 SGHTA and CDR2 FQGTGA. The V end lost 1 base, the J end lost 10 bases, and 17 bases lay between the germline ends. The sequences come from peripheral blood, collected before pregnancy. V gene TRBV7-3 combines with J gene TRBJ2-1, with D perhaps matching TRBD1 (6 bases). This sequence originates from a female donor with multiple sclerosis, enrolled in a pregnancy study. The CDR3 is CASSLRIGRGGEQFF. In nucleotides, the CDR3 is TGTGCCAGCAGCTTAAGGATCGGCAGGGGCGGGGAGCAGTTCTTC.